This T cell receptor (beta chain) was obtained from a study of T cell responses to AZD1222 COVID-19 vaccine. TCRdb's table, derived via immunoSEQ multiplex PCR, lists solely in-frame clones and lacks some. Of around 110,000 clones listed, 85% to 95% were seen once; the top ten hold under 3.5%. Remarks on this clone: Its antigen is unidentified.

The study's findings and limits: Only five to seven AZD1222 recipients were seropositive at baseline. Most donors were white British and more were female, and clonal diversity was possibly underestimated. Repertoire collection took place solely once the T cell response had peaked.

This clonotype was obtained from an adult in good health. The sequencing here drew on peripheral blood, taken on day 0 of AZD1222 vaccination.

The CDR3 nucleotides read TGTGCCAGCTCGCCTTATCTTGCTGGCGGGGCCTACGAGCAGTACTTC. It encodes CASSPYLAGGAYEQYF. This chain uses TRBV18 with TRBJ2-7; TRBD2 might be the D (6 bases). In germline, CDR1 is KGHSH, CDR2 LQKENI. CDR3 length: 16 amino acids. V gave up 6 bases and J gave up 2 bases, with 20 bases separating them.